This is a list of T cell receptor beta chains from one sample in a study of CD8 T cells in Susac syndrome. A single record per CDR3 protein comes from TCRdb applying MiXCR to the immunoSEQ multiplex PCR reads. The top ten hold 0.15% to 0.2% of the sample, which has about 150,000 distinct CDR3 sequences, about 95% seen once. The sample consisted of CD4+ T cells from PBMCs. The receptors shown here come from a human donor with Susac syndrome. Both conserved end residues are part of each CDR3. A D gene is named only where the DNA matches it firmly. Size tells how often a clone was seen (once, few, many) or the class of an expanded clone, and some rows leave it out.

>TRBJ2-2|TRBV6-2/TRBV6-3|-|-
TGTGCCAGCCTATCGCCCGGGGAGCTGTTTTTT
CASLSPGELFF
>TRBJ2-7|TRBV3-1|-|TRBD1
TGTGCCAGCAGCCGGACAGGGATGTACCACGAGCAGTACTTC
CASSRTGMYHEQYF
>TRBJ2-1|TRBV20-1|few|TRBD2
TGCAGTGCTAGACTAGCGGGGGTCAATGAGCAGTTCTTC
CSARLAGVNEQFF
>TRBJ2-3|TRBV4-1|-|-
TGCGCCAGCAGCCAAGATCGGAACAGCCCCAAGACGGATACGCAGTATTTT
CASSQDRNSPKTDTQYF
>TRBJ2-3|TRBV20-1|-|TRBD2
TGCAGTGCTAGAACTGGGACTAGCGGGGATACGCAGTATTTT
CSARTGTSGDTQYF
>TRBJ1-5|TRBV12-5|-|-
TGTGCTAGTGGGGCGGGGGCAAGTCAGCCCCAGCATTTT
CASGAGASQPQHF
>TRBJ2-7|TRBV29-1|-|-
TGCAGCGCCGAGAGGGTCGGGGAGCAGTACTTC
CSAERVGEQYF
>TRBJ1-1|TRBV29-1|-|-
TGCAGCGTTACACCGGAACGGGCGAGCACTGAAGCTTTCTTT
CSVTPERASTEAFF
>TRBJ2-5|TRBV12-3/TRBV12-4|-|-
TGTGCCAGCAGTTTAACACGGGGGGAGACCCAGTACTTC
CASSLTRGETQYF
>TRBJ2-2|TRBV20-1|-|TRBD1
TGCAGTGCTGTAGGACAGGGGGCCGGGGAGCTGTTTTTT
CSAVGQGAGELFF
>TRBJ2-1|TRBV12-3/TRBV12-4|-|TRBD2
TGTGCCAGCAGCCTCCCGGGACTAGAGATTTACAATGAGCAGTTCTTC
CASSLPGLEIYNEQFF
>TRBJ1-1|TRBV4-1|once|-
TGCGCCAGCAGCCAAGATCGCAGGGTCACTGAAGCTTTCTTT
CASSQDRRVTEAFF
>TRBJ2-3|TRBV7-3|-|TRBD2
TGTGCCAGCAGCCCGTTGGAGCGGGGAGGGGATACGCAGTATTTT
CASSPLERGGDTQYF
>TRBJ1-2|TRBV2|-|-
TGTGCCAGCAGTGGACAAAGTAACTATGGCTACACCTTC
CASSGQSNYGYTF
>TRBJ2-5|TRBV18|-|TRBD2
TGTGCCAGCTCACAGCGGGGGGGCGACCAAGAGACCCAGTACTTC
CASSQRGGDQETQYF